The next 22 T cell receptor beta chains were all read from a single sample in a study of blood T cell repertoires in COVID-19. Assay: immunoSEQ multiplex PCR; the TCRdb copy retains only in-frame clones and omits some. The profile shows 120,000 to 150,000 clones, around 89% of them singletons. The material sequenced was peripheral blood. The receptors derive from an elderly woman with acute or convalescent COVID-19.

To note about this clone: At the DNA level, this CDR3 is encoded by other sequences in the same sample as well. This rearrangement joins TRBV2 to TRBJ1-5; 7 nucleotides match TRBD1. The CDR3 loop spans 13 amino acids. CDR1 SNHLY and CDR2 FYNNEI come from the germline V gene. The ends lost 7 bases at V and 2 bases at J; junction bases unmatched: 2. DNA of the CDR3: TGTGCCAGCACTGGACAGGGCAATCAGCCCCAGCATTTT. Protein product: CASTGQGNQPQHF.

J is TRBJ1-1 and V is TRBV18; 7 nucleotides line up with TRBD1. CDR3 length: 14 amino acids. Germline trimming cut 3 bases from V and 2 bases from J; bases unmatched to any gene: 3. In germline, CDR1 is KGHSH, CDR2 LQKENI. The DNA for the CDR3 is TGTGCCAGCTCACCCGGGACAGTCAACACTGAAGCTTTCTTT. It translates to CASSPGTVNTEAFF.

The chain couples TRBV6-5 to TRBJ2-2; TRBD1 matches at 7 bases. Trimming at V came to 6 bases and at J to 3 bases, leaving 7 bases not matched to a gene. The germline gives CDR1 MNHEY, CDR2 SVGAGI. The length of the CDR3 is 15 residues. CDR3 in amino acids: CASRFPTGDTGELFF. The CDR3 coding sequence is TGTGCCAGCAGGTTCCCCACAGGGGACACCGGGGAGCTGTTTTTT.

This rearrangement joins TRBV7-2 to TRBJ1-1, with 7 bases that match TRBD1. CDR3 length: 16 amino acids. Germline values: CDR1 SGHTA, CDR2 FQGNSA. J was trimmed by 0 bases and V by 6 bases; bases with no gene match: 10. This chain's CDR3 is CASSRLPGTVNTEAFF. The CDR3 nucleotides are TGTGCCAGCAGTCGACTTCCCGGGACAGTGAACACTGAAGCTTTCTTT.

This clone was detected only once. The CDR3 spells CASSPLGQGYGYTF. As DNA, the CDR3 is TGTGCCAGCAGTCCCCTGGGACAGGGTTATGGCTACACCTTC. The gene calls are TRBV28 and TRBJ1-2, with TRBD1 identical over 9 bases. The V and J ends lost 5 bases and 5 bases, in that order; junction bases with no gene match: 6. The CDR3 runs to 14 residues. Germline values: CDR1 MDHEN, CDR2 SYDVKM.

V usage is TRBV7-3 and J usage is TRBJ2-5; weak D call: TRBD2 (6 bases). V lost 5 bases and J 4 bases, leaving 11 bases between the germline ends. Germline V lookup: CDR1 SGHTA, CDR2 FQGTGA. The CDR3 spans 13 residues. Here the CDR3 reads CASSKQTRETQYF. DNA of the CDR3: TGTGCCAGCAGCAAACAGACTAGAGAGACCCAGTACTTC.

The CDR3 is CASSVEQGESPLHF. The DNA of the CDR3 is TGTGCCAGCAGCGTAGAACAGGGGGAATCACCCCTCCACTTT. J is TRBJ1-6 and V is TRBV9; TRBD1 aligns across 8 bases. CDR3 length: 14 amino acids. CDR1 is SGDLS and CDR2 is YYNGEE in the germline V gene. V shed 0 bases and J 10 bases; nucleotides not matched to a gene: 3.

This rearrangement joins TRBV2 to TRBJ2-1; 16 nucleotides line up with TRBD2. This CDR3 is 17 amino acids long. Trimming took 6 bases from V and 0 from J; bases not matched to a gene: 2. CDR1 and CDR2 (germline): SNHLY, FYNNEI. As DNA, the CDR3 is TGTGCCAGCAGCGGGACTAGCGGGGGGGTCTCCTACAATGAGCAGTTCTTC. This translates into CASSGTSGGVSYNEQFF. The full variable domain, in which reference TRBV2 and TRBJ2-1 provide the parts outside the CDR3, is EPEVTQTPSHQVTQMGQEVILRCVPISNHLYFYWYRQILGQKVEFLVSFYNNEISEKSEIFDDQFSVERPDGSNFTLKIRSTKLEDSAMYFCASSGTSGGVSYNEQFFGPGTRLTVL.

The V call is TRBV15, the J call TRBJ1-2; weak D call: TRBD1 (6 bases). Per germline, CDR1 LNHNV and CDR2 YYDKDF (reference sequence). CDR3 length equals 13 residues. The V end lost 1 base, the J end lost 4 bases, and 7 bases lay between the germline ends. The CDR3 DNA reads as TGTGCCACCAGCAGAGTCAGGGGCTATGGCTACACCTTC. It codes for CATSRVRGYGYTF.

This chain joins TRBV11-2 and TRBJ2-3, with D perhaps matching TRBD1 (6 bases). CDR1 is SGHAT and CDR2 is FQNNGV in the germline V gene. The CDR3 is made up of 16 amino acids. V lost 5 bases and J lost 0, with 15 bases in between. CDR3 in DNA: TGTGCCAGCAGCCCCTTCGGACAGCCAAGCACAGATACGCAGTATTTT. It is translated as CASSPFGQPSTDTQYF.

The V gene is TRBV5-1, the J gene TRBJ2-5, with D maybe TRBD2 (5 bases). The germline gives CDR1 SGHRS, CDR2 YFSETQ. The CDR3 runs 14 residues. Deletions cut 0 bases from V and 4 bases from J, with 10 bases between. In nucleotides, the CDR3 is TGCGCCAGCAGCTTGGCTCTTGCGGGAGAGACCCAGTACTTC. It translates to CASSLALAGETQYF.

CDR3 DNA: TGTGCCAGCAGCCCTACCGGGAGCACAGATACGCAGTATTTT. Residues: CASSPTGSTDTQYF. V gene TRBV6-2 or TRBV6-3 combines with J gene TRBJ2-3; D is unresolved. This CDR3 has 14 residues. Trimming cost V 6 bases and J 0 bases, with 10 bases left between them. CDR1 MNHEY and CDR2 SVGEGT come from the germline V gene.

The chain joins TRBV19 to TRBJ1-5, with D tentatively TRBD1 (5 bases). There are 16 residues in the CDR3. Per the germline V gene, CDR1 is LNHDA and CDR2 is SQIVND (reference sequence). With 7 bases removed from V and 0 bases from J, the gap between germline ends came to 16 bases. The CDR3 spells CASTAAGPYSNQPQHF. The CDR3 bases are TGTGCCAGTACGGCCGCAGGGCCATATAGCAATCAGCCCCAGCATTTT.

CDR3 in amino acids: CASSLTAGENSPLHF. The CDR3 DNA reads as TGCGCCAGCAGCTTGACGGCAGGCGAAAATTCACCCCTCCACTTT. V gene TRBV5-1 combines with J gene TRBJ1-6; D remains ambiguous. The CDR3 consists of 15 residues. CDR1 and CDR2 (germline): SGHRS, YFSETQ. V lost 1 base and J 7 bases, leaving 12 bases between the germline ends. Full variable domain (remainder filled in from reference TRBV5-1 and TRBJ1-6): KAGVTQTPRYLIKTRGQQVTLSCSPISGHRSVSWYQQTPGQGLQFLFEYFSETQRNKGNFPGRFSGRQFSNSRSEMNVSTLELGDSALYLCASSLTAGENSPLHFGNGTRLTVT.

Note on this clone: Sequence at one end of the junction differs from germline and may be a read error. The chain carries TRBV3-1 (or the pseudogene TRBV3-2) and TRBJ1-1; D is possibly TRBD1 (6 bases). The CDR3 is 15 amino acids. CDR1 and CDR2 from the germline V gene are LGHDT and YNNKEL (reference sequence). The CDR3 DNA follows: TGTGCCAGCAACCAAGACTACAGGGTTGTCTGGGAAGCTTTCTTT. This encodes CASNQDYRVVWEAFF.

V and J are TRBV5-4 and TRBJ2-5; 10 nucleotides line up with TRBD2. J lost 5 bases, V lost 3 bases, and 7 bases had no gene match. The CDR3 length is 15 residues. The germline V gene has CDR1 SGHNT and CDR2 YYREEE (reference sequence). The CDR3 coding sequence is TGTGCCAGCAGCTCCCTAGCGGGGGCCCGGGAGACCCAGTACTTC. Encoded protein: CASSSLAGARETQYF.

This chain uses TRBV5-1 with TRBJ1-4; tentatively, D is TRBD1 (5 bases). The V gene's germline CDR1 is SGHRS and CDR2 YFSETQ. The CDR3 runs 13 residues. Trimming shortened V by 3 bases and J by 5 bases, and 8 bases separated the two germline ends. The CDR3 DNA sequence: TGCGCCAGCAGCTCCGGGGGGAATGAAAAACTGTTTTTT. It is translated as CASSSGGNEKLFF. Full variable domain (missing parts from reference TRBV5-1 and TRBJ1-4): KAGVTQTPRYLIKTRGQQVTLSCSPISGHRSVSWYQQTPGQGLQFLFEYFSETQRNKGNFPGRFSGRQFSNSRSEMNVSTLELGDSALYLCASSSGGNEKLFFGSGTQLSVL.

The chain employs TRBV30 and TRBJ2-1; the D gene is possibly TRBD1 (6 bases). CDR1 GTSNPN and CDR2 SVGIG come from the germline V gene (reference sequence). V lost 0 bases and J 6 bases, leaving 9 bases between the germline ends. The CDR3 consists of 13 residues. The DNA of the CDR3 is TGTGCCTGGAGTGTATCAGGGGTCAATGAGCAGTTCTTC. Translated, it gives CAWSVSGVNEQFF.

The V call is TRBV6-5, the J call TRBJ1-5, with a tentative D call TRBD1 (6 bases). The germline gives CDR1 MNHEY, CDR2 SVGAGI. V was pared by 6 bases and J by 3 bases, with 12 bases between. This CDR3 spans 14 amino acids. CDR3 nucleotide sequence: TGTGCCAGCAGGGCCACAGGGTACAATCAGCCCCAGCATTTT. This translates into CASRATGYNQPQHF.

The chain recombines TRBV5-6 with TRBJ1-1; 9 positions match TRBD1. Germline-derived CDR1 and CDR2 are SGHDT and YYEEEE. The CDR3 length is 13 residues. The V and J ends lost 3 bases and 5 bases, in that order; junction bases with no gene match: 2. CDR3 in amino acids: CASSSTGGTEAFF. CDR3 coding DNA: TGTGCCAGCAGCTCGACAGGGGGTACTGAAGCTTTCTTT.

The chain has TRBV9 and TRBJ2-5, with 15 bases lining up with TRBD2. This CDR3 has 17 residues. With 6 bases clipped from V and 1 base from J, the junction kept 7 bases outside the gene matches. The germline CDR1 and CDR2 sequences are SGDLS and YYNGEE. CDR3: CASTDGTSGGIQETQYF. Here the CDR3 DNA reads TGTGCCAGCACTGATGGGACTAGCGGGGGGATCCAAGAGACCCAGTACTTC. The full variable domain, completed using reference TRBV9 and TRBJ2-5, is DSGVTQTPKHLITATGQRVTLRCSPRSGDLSVYWYQQSLDQGLQFLIQYYNGEERAKGNILERFSAQQFPDLHSELNLSSLELGDSALYFCASTDGTSGGIQETQYFGPGTRLLVL.

This clone was seen just once. The chain joins TRBV5-1 to TRBJ1-1; maybe TRBD1 (5 bases). Trimming left V 4 bases short and J 7 bases short, with 14 bases between. CDR3 length equals 13 residues. The germline CDR1 and CDR2 sequences are SGHRS and YFSETQ. The chain's CDR3 is CASSLTGAVEAFF. The CDR3, as DNA: TGCGCCAGCAGCCTAACAGGAGCCGTTGAAGCTTTCTTT.